A single sample gave rise to the 3 T cell receptor beta chains below, sequenced in a study of cytomegalovirus exposure and HLA in healthy donors. Assay used: immunoSEQ multiplex PCR; TCRdb lists only in-frame clones, some missing. The sample comprises 200,000 to 300,000 clones, roughly 87% of which are singletons, and more than 10% rests with the top ten. The source material was PBMCs. The receptors stem from a man aged 18 to 29 in good health and CMV-seropositive.

A word on this clone: The identical CDR3 is also encoded by other nucleotide sequences in the sample. The chain links TRBV7-9 to TRBJ2-7; D is uncertain. Between the trimmed V and J ends, which lost 3 bases and 1 base, there was a span of 4 bases. This CDR3 contains 12 residues. Germline CDR1 is SEHNR and CDR2 is FQNEAQ (reference sequence). CDR3 DNA: TGTGCCAGCAGCTTGGGGTCCTACGAGCAGTACTTC. Protein: CASSLGSYEQYF.

The gene calls are TRBV27 and TRBJ2-5, with D uncertain. The CDR3 covers 11 residues. Trimming took off 2 bases at V and 2 bases at J, with 0 bases between the two ends. Germline CDR1 is MNHEY and CDR2 is SMNVEV (reference sequence). The CDR3 region is CASSLQETQYF. Written as DNA, the CDR3 is TGTGCCAGCAGTTTACAAGAGACCCAGTACTTC.

The rearrangement uses TRBV5-6 and TRBJ2-4; 9 nucleotides agree with TRBD2. Trimming took 2 bases from V and 4 from J; bases not matched to a gene: 7. From germline, CDR1 is SGHDT and CDR2 YYEEEE. The CDR3 totals 16 residues. The CDR3 spells CASSFATSGSKNIQYF. CDR3 DNA sequence: TGTGCCAGCAGCTTTGCTACTAGCGGGTCTAAAAACATTCAGTACTTC. Full variable domain (outside the CDR3, taken from reference TRBV5-6 and TRBJ2-4): DAGVTQSPTHLIKTRGQQVTLRCSPKSGHDTVSWYQQALGQGPQFIFQYYEEEERQRGNFPDRFSGHQFPNYSSELNVNALLLGDSALYLCASSFATSGSKNIQYFGAGTRLSVL.